The 22 T cell receptor beta chains below come from one sample, sequenced in a study of blood T cells in healthy people across ages. A second PCR of about 7 to 12 cycles used a sample-barcoded 5' primer and a J-beta primer mix. TCRdb called the 5' RACE reads again in MiXCR, with one record for every CDR3 protein. This sample carries approximately 680,000 distinct CDR3 sequences, approximately 29% of them seen once, and the ten largest clones take 15%. The sample taken for sequencing was blood. The receptors originated from a woman of 80 years or more in good health.

This clonotype came up many times. The chain links TRBV9 to TRBJ1-2; no reliable D call. The CDR3 has 12 residues. Germline lookup yields CDR1 SGDLS and CDR2 YYNGEE. V was shortened by 3 bases and J by 8 bases, with 11 bases between the two germline ends. CDR3 in DNA: TGTGCCAGCAGCGGTGTATCGACCGGCTACACCTTC. Its protein product is CASSGVSTGYTF. Supplemented by reference TRBV9 and TRBJ1-2, the full variable domain reads DSGVTQTPKHLITATGQRVTLRCSPRSGDLSVYWYQQSLDQGLQFLIQYYNGEERAKGNILERFSAQQFPDLHSELNLSSLELGDSALYFCASSGVSTGYTFGSGTRLTVV.

Regarding this clonotype: Possible read error: a much larger clone is one base away. The chain combines TRBV7-2 with TRBJ2-7; 7 bases match TRBD1. This CDR3 spans 14 amino acids. The germline gives CDR1 SGHTA, CDR2 FQGNSA. The CDR3 nucleotides are TGTGCCAGCAGCTATCACAGGGGCTCCTACGAGCGGTACTTC. Residues: CASSYHRGSYERYF.

There are many counts of this clonotype. This sequence joins TRBV20-1 and TRBJ2-7, with D unclear. The V gene lost 7 bases and the J gene lost 5 bases, with 12 bases spanning the gap. The CDR3 extends over 11 amino acids. Germline loops: CDR1 DFQATT, CDR2 SNEGSKA (reference sequence). CDR3: CSVTTRDEQYF. CDR3 DNA: TGCAGTGTTACTACACGGGACGAGCAGTACTTC.

CDR3: CASSEGMARYEQYF. The CDR3 coding sequence is TGTGCCAGCAGCGAAGGGATGGCGCGGTACGAGCAGTACTTC. The chain joins TRBV7-6 to TRBJ2-7; D is unclear. CDR1 is SGHVS, CDR2 FNYEAQ, per germline. Trimming took off 5 bases at V and 4 bases at J, with 15 bases between the two ends. The CDR3 contains 14 residues.

This clonotype was seen a few times. The gene calls are TRBV12-3 or TRBV12-4 and TRBJ1-1, with 7 bases that match TRBD1. V lost 6 bases, J lost 5 bases, and 6 bases stayed unmatched. CDR3 size: 13 residues. In nucleotides, the CDR3 is TGTGCCAGCAGAAACAGGGGAGGGACTGAAGCTTTCTTT. This sequence encodes CASRNRGGTEAFF.

Note on this clonotype: A much larger clone differs from this one at a single base, so this may be a read error. The CDR3 DNA follows: TGTGCCAGCAGTTTAGGGCAGGGGCCAACAGATGCGCAGTATTTT. This encodes CASSLGQGPTDAQYF. The chain employs TRBV12-3 or TRBV12-4 and TRBJ2-3, with D tentatively TRBD1 (6 bases). The CDR3 runs 15 residues.

This clonotype was found a few times. The chain has TRBV18 and TRBJ1-6, with TRBD1 as a possible D gene (6 bases). The length of the CDR3 is 15 residues. Germline V lookup: CDR1 KGHSH, CDR2 LQKENI. Trimming left V 3 bases short and J 7 bases short, with 13 bases between. CDR3 sequence: CASSPGTGTNSPLHF. The CDR3 DNA reads TGTGCCAGCTCACCGGGAACAGGGACGAATTCACCCCTCCACTTT.

V usage is TRBV6-5 and J usage is TRBJ1-2; D is ambiguous. The CDR3 has 13 residues. Germline V gene data show CDR1 as MNHEY and CDR2 as SVGAGI. V lost 6 bases and J 1 base, leaving 9 bases between the germline ends. CDR3 sequence (DNA): TGTGCCAGCAGGGACCGTCTTAACTATGGCTACACCTTC. It encodes CASRDRLNYGYTF.

The chain employs TRBV4-3 and TRBJ2-3, with D unresolved. Germline V CDR1 and CDR2: LGHNA, YSLEER. Trimming shortened V by 2 bases and J by 4 bases, and 4 bases separated the two germline ends. The CDR3 runs 12 residues. CDR3 sequence reads: CASSQQSDTQYF. The CDR3 region has the DNA TGCGCCAGCAGCCAACAATCAGATACGCAGTATTTT.

A note on this clonotype: A much larger clonotype is one base distant, so this may be a read error. The chain is built from TRBV20-1 and TRBJ1-2, with D maybe TRBD1 (5 bases). Germline V gene lookup returns CDR1 DFQATT and CDR2 SNEGSKA (reference sequence). The CDR3 extends over 13 amino acids. DNA of the CDR3: TGCAGTGTTAGAACAGGCGTGTCCTATGGCTACACCTTC. Residues: CSVRTGVSYGYTF.

This chain connects TRBV5-6 to TRBJ2-5; D is undetermined. Trimming removed 4 bases from V and 5 bases from J, with 18 bases in between. Germline V gives CDR1 SGHDT, CDR2 YYEEEE. The CDR3 runs to 15 residues. The chain's CDR3 is CASSAGRAYGETQYF. In DNA form, the CDR3 reads TGTGCCAGCAGCGCCGGCCGGGCCTATGGTGAGACCCAGTACTTC.

The chain employs TRBV6-1 and TRBJ2-1, with 9 bases identical to TRBD2. The CDR3 has 14 residues. V lost 4 bases to trimming and J lost 7 bases; unmatched junction nucleotides: 5. Germline CDR1 MNHNS, CDR2 SASEGT. CDR3 residues: CASSGLAGPNEQFF. The CDR3 nucleotides are TGTGCCAGCAGTGGCCTAGCGGGGCCTAATGAGCAGTTCTTC.

This clonotype was found many times. The rearrangement uses TRBV20-1 and TRBJ1-2; possibly TRBD1 for D (5 bases). There are 13 residues in the CDR3. CDR1 and CDR2 from the germline V gene are DFQATT and SNEGSKA (reference sequence). V was pared by 7 bases and J by 4 bases, with 16 bases between. The DNA of the CDR3 is TGCAGTGTGGGGGGTGCGAGCGGCTATGGCTACACCTTC. This encodes CSVGGASGYGYTF.

This clonotype was seen repeatedly, ten times or more. This sequence joins TRBV11-2 and TRBJ2-1; tentative D call: TRBD1 (6 bases). The length of the CDR3 is 16 residues. CDR1 is SGHAT and CDR2 is FQNNGV in the germline V gene. Trimming took off 1 base at V and 1 base at J, with 11 bases between the two ends. The DNA for the CDR3 is TGTGCCAGCAGCTTAGGCAGGGGCCGGTCCTACAATGAGCAGTTCTTC. Encoded protein: CASSLGRGRSYNEQFF. The whole variable domain, filled in from reference TRBV11-2 and TRBJ2-1, reads EAGVAQSPRYKIIEKRQSVAFWCNPISGHATLYWYQQILGQGPKLLIQFQNNGVVDDSQLPKDRFSAERLKGVDSTLKIQPAKLEDSAVYLCASSLGRGRSYNEQFFGPGTRLTVL.

This clonotype showed up just a few times. With a much larger clone just one base away, this may be a read error. The rearrangement links TRBV7-2 to TRBJ2-7; tentatively, D is TRBD1 or TRBD2 (5 bases each). The CDR3 contains 14 residues. Trimming cost V 4 bases and J 3 bases, with 13 bases left between them. Germline lookup yields CDR1 SGHTA and CDR2 FQGNSA. The CDR3 DNA sequence: TGTGCCAGCAGCTGGTTTCGGGGCGGCTACGAGCAGTACTTC. As protein: CASSWFRGGYEQYF.

This clonotype was picked up many times. A much larger clone sits a single nucleotide away, making a read error possible. The gene calls are TRBV7-3 and TRBJ2-1; D is undetermined. The DNA end lines up better with TRBJ2-7; the J call may be wrong. Germline V lookup: CDR1 SGHTA, CDR2 FQGTGA. The CDR3 is made up of 16 amino acids. The CDR3: CASSLTRGSSYNEQYF. The CDR3 DNA follows: TGTGCCAGCAGCTTAACTCGCGGTAGCTCCTACAATGAGCAGTACTTC.

This clonotype was observed a single time. The V call is TRBV27, the J call TRBJ2-5, with D possibly TRBD2 on 6 matching bases. CDR1 MNHEY and CDR2 SMNVEV come from the germline V gene (reference sequence). V was cut by 3 bases and J by 5 bases, with 16 bases left in between. The length of the CDR3 is 15 residues. The CDR3, as DNA: TGTGCCAGCAGTTTTGGCGGGACCGTACGGGAGACCCAGTACTTC. Protein: CASSFGGTVRETQYF.

This clonotype was seen at least ten times. V gene TRBV20-1 combines with J gene TRBJ2-5; 8 bases line up with TRBD2. The V and J ends lost 3 bases and 7 bases, in that order; junction bases with no gene match: 10. Germline V gene data show CDR1 as DFQATT and CDR2 as SNEGSKA (reference sequence). The CDR3 is made up of 14 amino acids. CDR3 residues: CSARGERGRVTQYF. The CDR3 coding sequence is TGCAGTGCTAGGGGGGAGCGGGGGAGGGTGACCCAGTACTTC.

The chain is built from TRBV20-1 and TRBJ1-2; 7 bases match TRBD1. CDR3 length: 14 amino acids. J gave up 3 bases and V 1 base, and 5 bases lay outside the gene matches. CDR1 DFQATT and CDR2 SNEGSKA come from the germline V gene (reference sequence). The DNA for the CDR3 is TGCAGTGCTAGAGTAACAGGGGATCACTATGGCTACACCTTC. Encoded protein: CSARVTGDHYGYTF.

This clonotype has at least ten counts. The chain recombines TRBV20-1 with TRBJ2-1; D is tentatively TRBD1 or TRBD2 (5 bases each). Deletions cut 6 bases from V and 1 base from J, with 16 bases between. Germline V lookup: CDR1 DFQATT, CDR2 SNEGSKA (reference sequence). The CDR3 consists of 15 residues. Written as DNA, the CDR3 is TGCAGTGCGATAGGGGACGCGAGATCCTACAATGAGCAGTTCTTC. Protein sequence: CSAIGDARSYNEQFF.

This clonotype was seen a handful of times. The junction does not match germline at one end; this may be a read error. This chain links TRBV28 with TRBJ1-2, with 7 bases that match TRBD1. The CDR3 loop spans 12 amino acids. The germline V gene has CDR1 MDHEN and CDR2 SYDVKM. DNA for the CDR3: TGTGCCAGCAGCATGGGACAGATAGGCTACGCCTTC. Amino acid sequence: CASSMGQIGYAF.

This clonotype was seen repeatedly, ten times or more. The chain couples TRBV3-1 to TRBJ2-3; TRBD2 aligns across 9 bases. There are 14 residues in the CDR3. Unmatched junction bases numbered 3, after V lost 4 bases and J lost 4 bases. Germline CDR1 is LGHDT and CDR2 is YNNKEL (reference sequence). The CDR3 coding sequence is TGTGCCAGCAGCCCTCGGACTAGCGCAGATACGCAGTATTTT. Translation gives CASSPRTSADTQYF.